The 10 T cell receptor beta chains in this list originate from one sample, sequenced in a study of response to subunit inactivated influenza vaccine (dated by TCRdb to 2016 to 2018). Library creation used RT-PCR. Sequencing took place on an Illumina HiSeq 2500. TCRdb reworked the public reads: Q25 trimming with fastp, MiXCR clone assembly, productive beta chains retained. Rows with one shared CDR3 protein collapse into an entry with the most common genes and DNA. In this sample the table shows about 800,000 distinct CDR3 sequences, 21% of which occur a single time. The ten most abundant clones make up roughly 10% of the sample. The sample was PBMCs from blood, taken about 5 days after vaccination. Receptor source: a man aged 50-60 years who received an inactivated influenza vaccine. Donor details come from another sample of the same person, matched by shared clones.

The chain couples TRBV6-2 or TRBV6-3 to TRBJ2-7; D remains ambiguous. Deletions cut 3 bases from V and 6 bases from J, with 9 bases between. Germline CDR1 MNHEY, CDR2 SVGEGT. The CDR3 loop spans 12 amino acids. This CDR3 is CASSYPLGEQYF. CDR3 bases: TGTGCCAGCAGTTATCCACTTGGCGAGCAGTACTTC.

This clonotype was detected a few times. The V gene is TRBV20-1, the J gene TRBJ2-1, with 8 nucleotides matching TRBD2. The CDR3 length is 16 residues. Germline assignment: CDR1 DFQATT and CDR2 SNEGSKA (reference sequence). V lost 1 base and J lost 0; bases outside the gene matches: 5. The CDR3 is CSARGKRGTSYNEQFF. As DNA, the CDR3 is TGCAGTGCTAGAGGAAAGCGGGGGACCTCCTACAATGAGCAGTTCTTC.

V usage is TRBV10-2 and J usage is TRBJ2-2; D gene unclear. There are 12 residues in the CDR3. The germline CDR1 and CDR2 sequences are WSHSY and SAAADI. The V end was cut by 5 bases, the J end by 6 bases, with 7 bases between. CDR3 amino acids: CASSSIPGELFF. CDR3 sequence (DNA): TGCGCCAGCAGTTCTATACCCGGGGAGCTGTTTTTT.

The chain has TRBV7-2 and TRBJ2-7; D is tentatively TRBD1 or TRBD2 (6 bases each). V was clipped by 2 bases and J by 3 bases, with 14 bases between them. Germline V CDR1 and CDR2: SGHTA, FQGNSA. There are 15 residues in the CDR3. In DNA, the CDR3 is TGTGCCAGCAGCTTAACGAGGGGGGATCTCTACGAGCAGTACTTC. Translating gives CASSLTRGDLYEQYF.

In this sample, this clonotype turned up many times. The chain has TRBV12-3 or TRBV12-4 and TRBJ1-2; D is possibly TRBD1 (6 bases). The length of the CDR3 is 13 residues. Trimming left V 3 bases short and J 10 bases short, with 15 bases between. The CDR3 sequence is CASSFRSRTAYTF. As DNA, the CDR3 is TGTGCCAGCAGTTTTAGATCCCGGACAGCCTACACCTTC.

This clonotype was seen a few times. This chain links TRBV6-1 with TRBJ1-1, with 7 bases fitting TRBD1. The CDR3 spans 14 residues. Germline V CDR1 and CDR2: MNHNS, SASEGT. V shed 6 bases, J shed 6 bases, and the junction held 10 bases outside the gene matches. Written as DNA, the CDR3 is TGTGCCAGCAGAACACAGGGGATTGAGGCTGAAGCTTTCTTT. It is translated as CASRTQGIEAEAFF.

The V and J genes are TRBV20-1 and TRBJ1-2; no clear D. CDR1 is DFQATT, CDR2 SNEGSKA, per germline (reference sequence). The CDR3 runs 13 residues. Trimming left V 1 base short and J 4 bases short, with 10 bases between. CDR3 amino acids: CSARGRPGYGYTF. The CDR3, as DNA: TGCAGTGCTAGAGGGCGGCCCGGCTATGGCTACACCTTC.

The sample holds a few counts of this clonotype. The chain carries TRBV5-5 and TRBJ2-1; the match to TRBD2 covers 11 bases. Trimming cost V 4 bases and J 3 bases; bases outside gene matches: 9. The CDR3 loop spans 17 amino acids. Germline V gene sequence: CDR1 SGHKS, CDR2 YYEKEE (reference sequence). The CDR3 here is CASSLRLAGNYYNEQFF. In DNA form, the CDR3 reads TGTGCCAGCAGCCTCAGACTAGCGGGGAATTACTACAATGAGCAGTTCTTC. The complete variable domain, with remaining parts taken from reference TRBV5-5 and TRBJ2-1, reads DAGVTQSPTHLIKTRGQQVTLRCSPISGHKSVSWYQQVLGQGPQFIFQYYEKEERGRGNFPDRFSARQFPNYSSELNVNALLLGDSALYLCASSLRLAGNYYNEQFFGPGTRLTVL.

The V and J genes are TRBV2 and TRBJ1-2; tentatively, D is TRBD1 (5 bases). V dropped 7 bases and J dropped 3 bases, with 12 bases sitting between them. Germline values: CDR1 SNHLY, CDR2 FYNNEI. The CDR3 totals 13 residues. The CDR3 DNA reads TGTGCCAGCACCTCGCAGGGCGACTATGGCTACACCTTC. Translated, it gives CASTSQGDYGYTF.

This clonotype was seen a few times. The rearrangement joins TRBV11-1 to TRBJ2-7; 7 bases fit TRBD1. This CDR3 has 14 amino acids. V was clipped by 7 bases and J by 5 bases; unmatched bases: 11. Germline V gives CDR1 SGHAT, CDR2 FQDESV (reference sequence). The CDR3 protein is CASTSTGVENEQYF. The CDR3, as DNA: TGTGCCAGCACCTCTACAGGGGTTGAAAACGAGCAGTACTTC.